Each of the 9 T cell receptor beta chains below was sequenced from the same sample in a study of T cell clonotyping in hematopoietic cell transplantation (dated by TCRdb to the early 2020s). In light of the paper, this sample's time point label describes: recipient sample about 28 days before transplant, after cytoreduction. Libraries were built with the immunoSEQ multiplex PCR assay. In TCRdb, the immuneACCESS table is reduced to in-frame sequences with V and J assigned. These tables do not hold every clone; where another copy was compared, an unresolved V gene accounts for under half, and the others remain unexplained. This sample holds about 29,000 clones; about 80% were observed only once. Of the sample, 5.5% to 8% falls within the top ten clones. The sample consisted of peripheral blood mononuclear cells, taken before stem cell transplant. These receptors originate from a woman aged 30 to 39 with chronic myeloid leukemia. Some clones in this sample may be carry-over from other donors' samples.

The CDR3 DNA follows: TGTGCCAGCCTCAGGGACATCACAGATACGCAGTATTTT. Translation gives CASLRDITDTQYF. V and J are TRBV2 and TRBJ2-3; the D gene is possibly TRBD1 (6 bases). V shed 8 bases and J shed 2 bases, with 11 bases lying between them. From germline, CDR1 is SNHLY and CDR2 FYNNEI. The CDR3 sequence is 13 residues long.

This rearrangement joins TRBV5-1 to TRBJ1-1, with D possibly TRBD1 on 6 matching bases. This CDR3 region has 14 residues. V was shortened by 4 bases and J by 4 bases, with 14 bases between the two germline ends. Germline CDR1 and CDR2: SGHRS and YFSETQ. CDR3 bases: TGCGCCAGCAGCCCCCGGGGCAGGGGCACTGAAGCTTTCTTT. The encoded protein is CASSPRGRGTEAFF.

The J gene is TRBJ1-2, the V gene TRBV4-3, with no clear D. In germline, CDR1 is LGHNA, CDR2 YSLEER. This CDR3 spans 14 amino acids. V was shortened by 0 bases and J by 8 bases, with 13 bases between the two germline ends. The CDR3 here is CASSQDRAVGGYTF. DNA of the CDR3: TGCGCCAGCAGCCAAGATAGGGCGGTAGGGGGCTACACCTTC.

The CDR3 DNA follows: TGTGCCAGCAGCCCCCGAACTAGCGGGGGGGTTTACGAGCAGTACGTC. Encoded protein: CASSPRTSGGVYEQYV. This chain links TRBV11-2 with TRBJ2-7; TRBD2 matches 13 bases. With V trimmed by 5 bases and J by 4 bases, 8 bases remained unmatched. Germline loops: CDR1 SGHAT, CDR2 FQNNGV. The CDR3 is 16 amino acids.

Only one count was recorded for this clone. This chain links TRBV7-9 with TRBJ1-2; D unresolved. In germline, CDR1 is SEHNR, CDR2 FQNEAQ (reference sequence). CDR3 length: 16 amino acids. Trimming took off 4 bases at V and 6 bases at J, with 21 bases between the two ends. In DNA form, the CDR3 reads TGTGCCAGCAGCTCGCCCAATTACGGGTTCTCTGATGGCTACACCTTC. Protein sequence: CASSSPNYGFSDGYTF.

This chain uses TRBV6-6 with TRBJ1-3; the D is unclear. This CDR3 has 13 amino acids. Germline CDR1 MNHNY, CDR2 SVGAGI (reference sequence). V dropped 6 bases and J dropped 7 bases, with 13 bases sitting between them. CDR3 nucleotide sequence: TGTGCCAGCAGAAACGACATGCGGAACACCATATATTTT. As protein: CASRNDMRNTIYF.

This sequence joins TRBV11-3 and TRBJ2-3; no clear D gene. V dropped 5 bases and J dropped 6 bases, with 15 bases sitting between them. Germline V lookup: CDR1 SGHNT, CDR2 YENEEA. The CDR3 is made up of 14 amino acids. The CDR3 DNA follows: TGTGCCAGCAGCACTTACATGGATGTTGATACGCAGTATTTT. Amino acid sequence: CASSTYMDVDTQYF.

The chain combines TRBV19 with TRBJ2-1; 8 bases fit TRBD2. Germline assignment: CDR1 LNHDA and CDR2 SQIVND (reference sequence). The CDR3 loop spans 15 amino acids. V shed 5 bases, J shed 4 bases, and the junction held 7 bases outside the gene matches. CDR3 in amino acids: CASSPSRGGYNEQFF. Written as DNA, the CDR3 is TGTGCCAGTAGTCCCTCCCGGGGGGGATACAATGAGCAGTTCTTC.

The rearrangement joins TRBV6-5 to TRBJ1-4, with D unresolved. The CDR3 is made up of 14 amino acids. Germline V CDR1 and CDR2: MNHEY, SVGAGI. With 2 bases removed from V and 7 bases from J, the gap between germline ends came to 11 bases. In DNA form, the CDR3 reads TGTGCCAGCAGTTACCAATGGCGGGGTGAAAAACTGTTTTTT. This sequence encodes CASSYQWRGEKLFF.